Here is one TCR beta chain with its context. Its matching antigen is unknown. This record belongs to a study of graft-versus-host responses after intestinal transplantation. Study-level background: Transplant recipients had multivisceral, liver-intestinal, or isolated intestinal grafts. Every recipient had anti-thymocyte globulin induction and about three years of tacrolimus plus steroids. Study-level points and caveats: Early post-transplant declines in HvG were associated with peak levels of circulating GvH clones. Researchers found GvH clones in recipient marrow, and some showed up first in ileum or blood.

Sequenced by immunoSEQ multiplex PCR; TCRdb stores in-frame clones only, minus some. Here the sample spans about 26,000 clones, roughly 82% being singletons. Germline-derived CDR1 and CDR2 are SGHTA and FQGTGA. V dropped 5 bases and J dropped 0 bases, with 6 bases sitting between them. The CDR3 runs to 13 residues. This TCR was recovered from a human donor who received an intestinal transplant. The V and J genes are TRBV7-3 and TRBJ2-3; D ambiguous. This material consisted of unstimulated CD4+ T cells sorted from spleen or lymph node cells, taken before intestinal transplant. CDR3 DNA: TGTGCCAGCAGCACGTCTAGCACAGATACGCAGTATTTT. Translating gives CASSTSSTDTQYF.